A single sample is the source of the 19 T cell receptor beta chains below, sequenced in a study of cytomegalovirus exposure and HLA in healthy donors. A multiplex PCR was run with 60 Vbeta primers and 13 Jbeta primers. The table came from immunoSEQ multiplex PCR; TCRdb's copy has only in-frame clones and leaves some out. The table includes some 200,000 clones, approximately 80% detected once. Sequenced material: PBMCs. Every receptor here comes from a girl aged 5-17 years in good health and CMV-seronegative.

This chain links TRBV18 with TRBJ2-1, with TRBD1 matching over 9 bases. The CDR3 consists of 14 residues. The V gene's germline CDR1 is KGHSH and CDR2 LQKENI. V was clipped by 8 bases and J by 6 bases; unmatched bases: 8. Here the CDR3 DNA reads TGTGCCAGCGAGGGACAGGGAACTTTCAATGAGCAGTTCTTC. Amino acid sequence: CASEGQGTFNEQFF.

The CDR3 DNA reads as TGTGCCAGCAGCTTGGCGGGGATGGGGGAGACCCAGTACTTC. Translating gives CASSLAGMGETQYF. This chain links TRBV7-2 with TRBJ2-5; the D gene is possibly TRBD2 (6 bases). The V end was cut by 3 bases, the J end by 5 bases, with 13 bases between. The CDR3 length is 14 residues. CDR1 is SGHTA and CDR2 is FQGNSA in the germline V gene.

This clone has just one count. The genes are TRBV28 and TRBJ1-3, with D maybe TRBD1 (6 bases). The CDR3 length is 14 residues. Germline V gives CDR1 MDHEN, CDR2 SYDVKM. V lost 10 bases, J lost 0 bases, and 13 bases lay in between. For the CDR3, the DNA is TGTGCCACCCTGGGAGGGGGCTCTGGAAACACCATATATTTT. It encodes CATLGGGSGNTIYF.

The V gene is TRBV18, the J gene TRBJ2-3; 8 bases line up with TRBD2. V lost 6 bases to trimming and J lost 0 bases; unmatched junction nucleotides: 8. CDR3 size: 16 residues. The germline CDR1 and CDR2 sequences are KGHSH and LQKENI. Written as DNA, the CDR3 is TGTGCCAGCTCGAAAAACGGGGGGGAAAGCACAGATACGCAGTATTTT. This gives the protein CASSKNGGESTDTQYF.

The V call is TRBV19, the J call TRBJ2-5, with D maybe TRBD1 (6 bases). The germline V and J ends were trimmed by 3 bases and 4 bases, with 9 bases remaining between them. The CDR3 consists of 13 residues. Germline assignment: CDR1 LNHDA and CDR2 SQIVND (reference sequence). For the CDR3, the DNA is TGTGCCAGTAGTATGGGGGCGGCAGAGACCCAGTACTTC. The encoded protein is CASSMGAAETQYF.

CDR3 in amino acids: CASSLEPGVSRGYTF. The CDR3, as DNA: TGTGCCAGCAGCTTAGAACCGGGGGTTTCTAGGGGCTACACCTTC. The chain combines TRBV11-2 with TRBJ1-2, with TRBD1 as a possible D gene (5 bases). The CDR3 is 15 amino acids. The germline gives CDR1 SGHAT, CDR2 FQNNGV. V lost 0 bases and J lost 8, with 16 bases in between.

To note about this clone: Sequence at one end of the junction differs from germline and may be a read error. V is TRBV4-1 and J is TRBJ1-6, with TRBD1 matching 7 bases. From germline, CDR1 is MGHRA and CDR2 YSYEKL. This CDR3 is built from 15 residues. CDR3 sequence (DNA): TGCGCCAGCAGCCAGGAAGACAGGGATATTTCACCCCCCCACTTT. This codes for CASSQEDRDISPPHF.

The chain is built from TRBV7-9 and TRBJ1-1, with 7 nucleotides matching TRBD1. The CDR3 length is 13 residues. Trimming removed 5 bases from V and 6 bases from J; junction bases left unmatched: 6. From germline, CDR1 is SEHNR and CDR2 FQNEAQ (reference sequence). CDR3 region: CASSLTGAPEAFF. The CDR3 DNA is TGTGCCAGCAGCCTAACAGGGGCCCCTGAAGCTTTCTTT.

In this sample, this clone turned up a few times. The rearrangement joins TRBV5-5 to TRBJ1-1; unclear D gene. The CDR3 contains 12 residues. Germline assignment: CDR1 SGHKS and CDR2 YYEKEE (reference sequence). Trimming removed 0 bases at V and 10 bases at J, with 10 bases between. CDR3 region: CASSLAGTAAFF. The CDR3 DNA follows: TGTGCCAGCAGCTTGGCTGGTACAGCAGCTTTCTTT. Looking up the rest from reference TRBV5-5 and TRBJ1-1 gives the full variable domain: DAGVTQSPTHLIKTRGQQVTLRCSPISGHKSVSWYQQVLGQGPQFIFQYYEKEERGRGNFPDRFSARQFPNYSSELNVNALLLGDSALYLCASSLAGTAAFFGQGTRLTVV.

The rearrangement uses TRBV29-1 and TRBJ2-2; 9 bases are shared with TRBD1. The V gene's germline CDR1 is SQVTM and CDR2 ANQGSEA. CDR3 size: 14 residues. V lost 7 bases, J lost 6 bases, and 9 bases stayed unmatched. For the CDR3, the DNA is TGCAGCGCCGTGGACAGGGGTAGAGCCGGGGAGCTGTTTTTT. Its protein is CSAVDRGRAGELFF.

V usage is TRBV6-5 and J usage is TRBJ2-2, with 7 bases that match TRBD1. Per germline, CDR1 MNHEY and CDR2 SVGAGI. Unmatched junction bases numbered 5, after V lost 5 bases and J lost 2 bases. This CDR3 comprises 15 residues. In nucleotides, the CDR3 is TGTGCCAGCAGTCCAGGGGGTCTTAACACCGGGGAGCTGTTTTTT. Amino acids: CASSPGGLNTGELFF.

The V gene is TRBV5-5, the J gene TRBJ2-6, with a tentative D call TRBD2 (6 bases). CDR1 and CDR2 (germline): SGHKS, YYEKEE (reference sequence). The CDR3 is 17 residues long. The V and J ends lost 3 bases and 1 base respectively, with 14 bases between them. CDR3 in DNA: TGTGCCAGCAGCTCCCGCGGGACCTTATCTGGGGCCAACGTCCTGACTTTC. This gives the protein CASSSRGTLSGANVLTF.

V gene TRBV27 combines with J gene TRBJ1-2, with D hard to call. The CDR3 consists of 21 residues. Looked up from germline, CDR1 is MNHEY and CDR2 is SMNVEV (reference sequence). With 3 bases removed from V and 7 bases from J, the gap between germline ends came to 36 bases. The CDR3 region is CASSFPFQRSDSSGDHSGYTF. Written as DNA, the CDR3 is TGTGCCAGCAGTTTTCCATTCCAGCGGTCCGACTCGTCGGGAGACCACTCTGGCTACACCTTC.

The chain recombines TRBV27 with TRBJ2-7, with TRBD1 matching 8 bases. The length of the CDR3 is 18 residues. Losses at the gene ends were 5 bases for V and 2 bases for J; bases not matched to a gene: 17. In germline, CDR1 is MNHEY, CDR2 SMNVEV (reference sequence). The CDR3 nucleotides are TGTGCCAGCAGTGCCTCCAAGGGACAGGTTTACGCCCCCTACGAGCAGTACTTC. It codes for CASSASKGQVYAPYEQYF.

The V gene is TRBV19, the J gene TRBJ1-2, with D tentatively TRBD1 (6 bases). CDR1 and CDR2 (germline): LNHDA, SQIVND (reference sequence). The CDR3 has 13 amino acids. The ends were cut back, 3 bases at V and 8 bases at J, with 13 bases in the middle. CDR3 residues: CASSISGGKGYTF. The CDR3 coding sequence is TGTGCCAGTAGTATCTCTGGGGGCAAGGGCTACACCTTC. Full variable domain (missing parts from reference TRBV19 and TRBJ1-2): DGGITQSPKYLFRKEGQNVTLSCEQNLNHDAMYWYRQDPGQGLRLIYYSQIVNDFQKGDIAEGYSVSREKKESFPLTVTSAQKNPTAFYLCASSISGGKGYTFGSGTRLTVV.

V gene TRBV11-2 combines with J gene TRBJ2-7, with 11 positions matching TRBD2. Germline V gene sequence: CDR1 SGHAT, CDR2 FQNNGV. Unmatched junction bases numbered 8, after V lost 6 bases and J lost 4 bases. CDR3 length equals 15 residues. The chain's CDR3 is CASSPTSGSMYEQYF. DNA of the CDR3: TGTGCCAGCAGTCCTACTAGCGGGAGTATGTACGAGCAGTACTTC.

The chain joins TRBV2 to TRBJ1-6, with D maybe TRBD1 (6 bases). This CDR3 spans 14 amino acids. Germline CDR1 is SNHLY and CDR2 is FYNNEI. V was trimmed by 9 bases and J by 6 bases, leaving 15 bases between them. The chain's CDR3 is CARDSQGTNSPLHF. Written as DNA, the CDR3 is TGTGCCAGAGACTCTCAGGGGACTAATTCACCCCTCCACTTT. The variable domain in full, with the rest retrieved from reference TRBV2 and TRBJ1-6, is EPEVTQTPSHQVTQMGQEVILRCVPISNHLYFYWYRQILGQKVEFLVSFYNNEISEKSEIFDDQFSVERPDGSNFTLKIRSTKLEDSAMYFCARDSQGTNSPLHFGNGTRLTVT.

This clone has only one observation. The rearrangement links TRBV4-1 to TRBJ2-1; 10 bases are shared with TRBD1. CDR3 size: 14 residues. Germline lookup yields CDR1 MGHRA and CDR2 YSYEKL. The ends lost 8 bases at V and 8 bases at J; junction bases unmatched: 9. CDR3 protein: CASDGTGEGDEQFF. Here the CDR3 DNA reads TGCGCCAGCGACGGGACAGGGGAAGGCGATGAGCAGTTCTTC.

The chain recombines TRBV30 with TRBJ2-7, with a weak D call TRBD1 (6 bases). Trimming stripped 1 base from V and 2 bases from J, with 12 bases between. CDR1 is GTSNPN and CDR2 is SVGIG in the germline V gene (reference sequence). The CDR3 is 14 residues long. The CDR3 region is CAWSGQVATYEQYF. In nucleotides, the CDR3 is TGTGCCTGGAGTGGACAGGTAGCAACCTACGAGCAGTACTTC.